Listed here are 3 T cell receptor beta chains from one sample, sequenced in a study of T cells expressing NK-cell markers. TCRdb re-called the 5' RACE reads and gives one entry per CDR3 protein, without DNA. The sample holds roughly 350,000 distinct CDR3 sequences. Sequencing was performed on blood T cells: a sorted CD56 or NKG2C T cell subset, CD4+ or CD8+ T cells, or bulk PBMC T cells (not recorded which). These receptors all come from a man aged 18 to 69 in good health.

J is TRBJ1-3 and V is TRBV5-1; TCRdb's assignment of TRBD1 cannot be checked, as there is no DNA. The CDR3 spans 14 residues. Per germline, CDR1 SGHRS and CDR2 YFSETQ. CDR3: CASSFSGAGNTIYF. Together with reference TRBV5-1 and TRBJ1-3, the CDR3 gives the full variable domain: KAGVTQTPRYLIKTRGQQVTLSCSPISGHRSVSWYQQTPGQGLQFLFEYFSETQRNKGNFPGRFSGRQFSNSRSEMNVSTLELGDSALYLCASSFSGAGNTIYFGEGSWLTVV.

The rearrangement links TRBV7-2 to TRBJ1-6; TCRdb reports TRBD1, a call that lacks DNA to check it against. Germline V gene data show CDR1 as SGHTA and CDR2 as FQGNSA. CDR3 length equals 15 residues. The CDR3 region is CASSLEHRVASPLHF.

V usage is TRBV12-3 or TRBV12-4 and J usage is TRBJ1-1; TCRdb outputs TRBD1, but without DNA this stays unchecked. This CDR3 is 17 amino acids long. CDR3 amino acids: CASSFPLGQGGNTEAFF.